The next 4 T cell receptor beta chains were all read from a single sample in a study of cytomegalovirus exposure and HLA in healthy donors (TCRdb year 2017). The library relied on the immunoSEQ multiplex PCR assay. For the multiplex PCR, a mixture combining 60 forward primers for TCR Vbeta segments and 13 reverse primers for TCR Jbeta segments was used. TCRdb holds this immuneACCESS table with in-frame rearrangements only. Some clones are missing; in checked studies, unresolved V genes explain under half, and the rest has no known cause. In this sample the table shows approximately 190,000 clones, approximately 80% of which occur a single time. The leading ten clones occupy 11% to 15% of the sample. The sequencing input was PBMCs. Receptors were obtained from a woman under 40 in good health and CMV-seropositive.

This sequence joins TRBV29-1 and TRBJ1-2, with 7 bases that match TRBD1. The CDR3 sequence is 16 residues long. V lost 3 bases to trimming and J lost 0 bases; unmatched junction nucleotides: 10. CDR1 and CDR2 (germline): SQVTM, ANQGSEA. CDR3 amino acids: CSVEGTETISNYGYTF. The CDR3 DNA is TGCAGCGTTGAGGGGACAGAGACCATCTCTAACTATGGCTACACCTTC.

As DNA, the CDR3 is TGTGCCAGCAGTTCGTCGGGACAGACTAATTCACCCCTCCACTTT. It specifies CASSSSGQTNSPLHF. V usage is TRBV25-1 and J usage is TRBJ1-6, with TRBD1 matching 7 bases. Germline trimming cut 5 bases from V and 6 bases from J; bases unmatched to any gene: 7. The germline V gene has CDR1 MGHDK and CDR2 SYGVNS. The CDR3 spans 15 residues.

This sequence joins TRBV2 and TRBJ2-7; D is possibly TRBD1 (5 bases). Germline-derived CDR1 and CDR2 are SNHLY and FYNNEI. V lost 9 bases, J lost 3 bases, and 18 bases lay in between. This CDR3 has 14 amino acids. In DNA, the CDR3 is TGTGCCAGTAGCCCTTCAGGGCTCATCTACGAGCAGTACTTC. Its translation: CASSPSGLIYEQYF.

The chain uses TRBV7-3 and TRBJ2-3; no clear D. Per the germline V gene, CDR1 is SGHTA and CDR2 is FQGTGA. With 1 base removed from V and 6 bases from J, the gap between germline ends came to 11 bases. CDR3 size: 14 residues. The CDR3 here is CASSLRGNPDTQYF. The CDR3 DNA follows: TGTGCCAGCAGCTTAAGAGGTAACCCTGATACGCAGTATTTT.